Sequencing of this T cell receptor beta chain was carried out in a study of identical twins. TCRdb called the 5' RACE reads again in MiXCR, with one record for every CDR3 protein. The repertoire includes around 550,000 distinct CDR3 sequences, approximately 16% of them detected once, and less than 0.5% sits in the top ten. This clonotype was detected a few times. The antigen remains unidentified. Study findings and constraints: Among monozygotic twins, out-of-frame TCR alpha sharing exceeded what models predicted. While abundant cord blood beta clonotypes carried fewer insertions, memory repertoires showed no such pattern. Because invariant MAIT and iNKT cells could be present, zero-insertion analyses could be partly confounded.

CDR1 and CDR2 from the germline V gene are MDHEN and SYDVKM. The CDR3 extends over 16 amino acids. V lost 4 bases and J 5 bases, leaving 20 bases between the germline ends. Separately, the same data were catalogued under a study of yellow fever vaccine responses in identical twins. According to that study: Twins reportedly showed a vaccine T cell response that seemed partly convergent and partly personalized.

The sequenced material came from CD4+ T cells sorted from blood. The TCR comes from a woman aged 18-29 years in good health. This chain uses TRBV28 with TRBJ2-5; maybe TRBD2 (7 bases). In nucleotides, the CDR3 is TGTGCCAGCAGTTCCCTAGGCGGGGGCCCCCGGGAGACCCAGTACTTC. This encodes CASSSLGGGPRETQYF.